This T cell receptor beta chain was profiled in a study of beta chain features in type 1 diabetes. Overall study findings and caveats: Any HLA-type effect on TCRB rearrangement remained unresolved here. Significant though moderate, a shortening of TCRB CDR3s appeared in all four CD4+ subsets of Type 1 diabetes patients. Sequencing the cDNA could make cells with high TCR expression show up more than they should.

The CDR3 spans 14 residues. Germline CDR1 is SGHVS and CDR2 is FNYEAQ. The V gene lost 5 bases and the J gene lost 3 bases, with 11 bases spanning the gap. Details on this clone: Antigen unknown.

Investigators reverse transcribed all isolated RNA, so they sequenced expressed TCRB transcripts. Sequenced by immunoSEQ multiplex PCR; TCRdb stores in-frame clones only, minus some. Among some 190,000 clones listed, approximately 7.8% were seen once. There was one heparinised blood draw per donor, averaging around 120 mL. Material: central memory CD4+ T cells from blood. The chain employs TRBV7-6 and TRBJ1-5; a weak D match, TRBD1 (6 bases). The clonotype comes from a woman aged 35 to 49 with type 1 diabetes. The CDR3 spells CASSPTGFNQPQHF. CDR3 bases: TGTGCCAGCAGCCCTACAGGGTTCAATCAGCCCCAGCATTTT.